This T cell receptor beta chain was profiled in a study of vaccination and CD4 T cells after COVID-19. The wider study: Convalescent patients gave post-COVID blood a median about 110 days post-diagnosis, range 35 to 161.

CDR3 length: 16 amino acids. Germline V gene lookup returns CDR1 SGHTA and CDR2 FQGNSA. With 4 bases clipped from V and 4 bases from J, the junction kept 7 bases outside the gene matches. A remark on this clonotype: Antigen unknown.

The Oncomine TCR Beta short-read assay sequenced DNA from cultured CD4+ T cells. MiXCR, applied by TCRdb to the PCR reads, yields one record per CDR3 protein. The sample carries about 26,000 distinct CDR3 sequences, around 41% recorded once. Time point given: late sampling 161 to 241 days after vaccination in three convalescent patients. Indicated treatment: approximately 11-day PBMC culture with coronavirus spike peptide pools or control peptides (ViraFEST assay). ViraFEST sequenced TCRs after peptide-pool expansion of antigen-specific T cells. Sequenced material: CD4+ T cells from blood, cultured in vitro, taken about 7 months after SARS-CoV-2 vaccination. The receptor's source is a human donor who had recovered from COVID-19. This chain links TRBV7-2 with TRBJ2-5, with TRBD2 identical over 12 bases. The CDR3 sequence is CASSSSTSGSRETQYF. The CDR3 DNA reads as TGTGCCAGCAGCTCTTCGACTAGCGGGAGCCGAGAGACCCAGTACTTC.